What follows are 17 T cell receptor beta chains derived from one specimen sequenced in a study of blood T cell repertoires in COVID-19. Sequencing was performed with immunoSEQ multiplex PCR; in TCRdb, only in-frame clones are kept and a portion is missing. The data hold some 200,000 clones, with over 75% observed a single time. Sequencing was carried out using PBMCs or T cells enriched from blood (not recorded which). The receptors come from a woman between 18 and 29 years old in a cohort exposed to, infected with or recovered from COVID-19 (not recorded which).

The V and J genes are TRBV4-2 and TRBJ1-5; a possible D gene is TRBD1 (5 bases). V lost 6 bases and J lost 0, with 15 bases in between. The germline V gene has CDR1 LGHNA and CDR2 YNFKEQ. The CDR3 is 16 residues long. In nucleotides, the CDR3 is TGTGCCAGCAGTCCTCTCTGGGGGGGTAGCAATCAGCCCCAGCATTTT. Encoded protein: CASSPLWGGSNQPQHF.

The CDR3 is CASSSNEKLFF. The CDR3 nucleotides are TGTGCCAGCAGTTCGAATGAAAAACTGTTTTTT. The chain joins TRBV28 to TRBJ1-4; unclear D gene. Germline CDR1 and CDR2: MDHEN and SYDVKM. This CDR3 region has 11 residues. The germline V and J ends were trimmed by 4 bases and 5 bases, with 2 bases remaining between them.

The chain links TRBV2 to TRBJ1-2; perhaps TRBD1 as D (5 bases). Germline CDR1 SNHLY, CDR2 FYNNEI. The length of the CDR3 is 12 residues. Trimming cost V 2 bases and J 5 bases, with 6 bases left between them. CDR3 region: CASSESGYGYTF. CDR3 DNA sequence: TGTGCCAGCAGTGAATCAGGGTATGGCTACACCTTC.

The chain couples TRBV18 to TRBJ2-3, with D uncertain. The CDR3 length is 13 residues. CDR1 and CDR2 from the germline V gene are KGHSH and LQKENI. V dropped 6 bases and J dropped 0 bases, with 7 bases sitting between them. CDR3 nucleotides: TGTGCCAGCTCGCAAGCTAGCACAGATACGCAGTATTTT. Translated: CASSQASTDTQYF.

The rearrangement uses TRBV7-2 and TRBJ1-5; D not certain. The germline V and J ends were trimmed by 2 bases and 2 bases, with 7 bases remaining between them. Germline-derived CDR1 and CDR2 are SGHTA and FQGNSA. This CDR3 comprises 14 residues. DNA of the CDR3: TGTGCCAGCAGCTTACGCCGGGGCAATCAGCCCCAGCATTTT. As protein: CASSLRRGNQPQHF.

The chain carries TRBV19 and TRBJ2-3, with TRBD1 identical over 12 bases. There are 17 residues in the CDR3. V lost 2 bases, J lost 2 bases, and 5 bases stayed unmatched. The germline gives CDR1 LNHDA, CDR2 SQIVND (reference sequence). CDR3 amino acids: CASSILGTGGYTDTQYF. The CDR3 nucleotides are TGTGCCAGTAGTATATTGGGGACAGGGGGCTACACAGATACGCAGTATTTT.

The chain is built from TRBV11-2 and TRBJ2-5; TRBD2 matches at 14 bases. The CDR3 covers 19 residues. With 5 bases clipped from V and 4 bases from J, the junction kept 15 bases outside the gene matches. Germline V lookup: CDR1 SGHAT, CDR2 FQNNGV. CDR3 sequence (DNA): TGTGCCAGCAGCCCGAGGCCGGGACTAGCGGGGGACGTTTCAGAGACCCAGTACTTC. Amino acid sequence: CASSPRPGLAGDVSETQYF.

This clone was recorded only once. This sequence joins TRBV11-2 and TRBJ1-6; D is possibly TRBD1 (5 bases). Germline V gene sequence: CDR1 SGHAT, CDR2 FQNNGV. This CDR3 is built from 19 residues. The V gene lost 5 bases and the J gene lost 0 bases, with 20 bases spanning the gap. As DNA, the CDR3 is TGTGCCAGCAGCAAAGGCCAGGGTAGTGCGAGCTCCTATAATTCACCCCTCCACTTT. This sequence encodes CASSKGQGSASSYNSPLHF.

The chain joins TRBV18 to TRBJ2-1; the match to TRBD2 covers 10 bases. The CDR3 contains 16 residues. J was trimmed by 8 bases and V by 6 bases; bases with no gene match: 13. CDR1 KGHSH and CDR2 LQKENI come from the germline V gene. This CDR3 reads CASSDRLAGSSHEQFF. The CDR3 DNA follows: TGTGCCAGCTCGGACAGACTAGCGGGCAGCTCACATGAGCAGTTCTTC.

V gene TRBV6-5 combines with J gene TRBJ1-2; tentatively, D is TRBD1 (5 bases). This CDR3 is built from 13 residues. CDR1 and CDR2 (germline): MNHEY, SVGAGI. The ends were cut back, 7 bases at V and 4 bases at J, with 13 bases in the middle. This CDR3 reads CASTLQDTYGYTF. The CDR3, as DNA: TGTGCCAGCACTTTACAGGATACCTATGGCTACACCTTC.

The CDR3 reads CASSKTGGIYEQYF. The CDR3 nucleotides are TGTGCCAGCTCGAAAACAGGGGGCATCTACGAGCAGTACTTC. The V call is TRBV18, the J call TRBJ2-7, with TRBD1 matching 9 bases. The germline gives CDR1 KGHSH, CDR2 LQKENI. The CDR3 covers 14 residues. After removal of 6 bases from V and 3 bases from J, the junction contained 6 bases not matched to a gene.

The genes are TRBV10-3 and TRBJ1-1; D gene unclear. CDR3 length: 16 residues. Per germline, CDR1 ENHRY and CDR2 SYGVKD. V was clipped by 0 bases and J by 0 bases, with 11 bases between them. The CDR3 region has the DNA TGTGCCATCAGTGAGTCGAAGTGGGAGATGAACACTGAAGCTTTCTTT. The encoded protein is CAISESKWEMNTEAFF.

J is TRBJ2-1 and V is TRBV27; no firm D call. CDR1 and CDR2 (germline): MNHEY, SMNVEV (reference sequence). V was shortened by 4 bases and J by 0 bases, with 13 bases between the two germline ends. This CDR3 spans 16 amino acids. The CDR3, as DNA: TGTGCCAGCAGTTCCCCAGCTAGGAGCTCCTACAATGAGCAGTTCTTC. This codes for CASSSPARSSYNEQFF.

The J gene is TRBJ2-3, the V gene TRBV5-1; TRBD1 agrees at 7 bases. V was clipped by 2 bases and J by 4 bases; unmatched bases: 10. This CDR3 has 16 residues. Per the germline V gene, CDR1 is SGHRS and CDR2 is YFSETQ. CDR3 loop: CASSFGLDRVSDTQYF. The DNA for the CDR3 is TGCGCCAGCAGCTTCGGTCTCGACAGGGTCTCAGATACGCAGTATTTT. The variable domain in full, completed from reference TRBV5-1 and TRBJ2-3, reads KAGVTQTPRYLIKTRGQQVTLSCSPISGHRSVSWYQQTPGQGLQFLFEYFSETQRNKGNFPGRFSGRQFSNSRSEMNVSTLELGDSALYLCASSFGLDRVSDTQYFGPGTRLTVL.

V and J are TRBV7-3 and TRBJ2-1, with 13 bases lining up with TRBD2. Per germline, CDR1 SGHTA and CDR2 FQGTGA. V trimming: 8 bases; J trimming: 0 bases; junction bases outside the gene matches: 4. The length of the CDR3 is 16 residues. The CDR3: CASGRTSGSSYNEQFF. In nucleotides, the CDR3 is TGTGCCAGCGGCAGGACTAGCGGGAGCTCCTACAATGAGCAGTTCTTC.

V and J are TRBV5-1 and TRBJ2-1; D possibly corresponds to TRBD2 (5 bases). Germline V lookup: CDR1 SGHRS, CDR2 YFSETQ. V lost 3 bases to trimming and J lost 8 bases, with 12 bases between them. The CDR3 runs to 13 residues. The DNA for the CDR3 is TGCGCCAGCAGCTCCGTGATGAGGGATGAGCAGTTCTTC. Translated, it gives CASSSVMRDEQFF.

The chain has TRBV5-1 and TRBJ1-3; tentative D call: TRBD1 (6 bases). From germline, CDR1 is SGHRS and CDR2 YFSETQ. V was clipped by 4 bases and J by 3 bases, with 26 bases between them. CDR3 size: 19 residues. The CDR3 sequence: CASSRDPPLQGESGNTIYF. Written as DNA, the CDR3 is TGCGCCAGCAGCCGCGATCCTCCGCTACAGGGAGAAAGTGGAAACACCATATATTTT.